These T cell receptor beta chains were read from a single sample in a study of human T cells and chemical hapten exposure. TCRdb redid the calling of the RACE reads with MiXCR, one entry per CDR3 protein. The sample lists approximately 370,000 distinct CDR3 sequences; over 5% were seen once. Sequences were derived from whole blood, sampled in connection with sensitization to the hapten diphenylcyclopropenone (DPC). These receptor sequences come from a woman aged 18-30 years with alopecia areata. Some clones in this sample may be carry-over from other donors' samples. Each CDR3 is given with its conserved first and last residue. Each record gives: D gene, J gene, V gene, clone size, CDR3 protein, CDR3 DNA. The D gene is left open where the match is weak. Clone size is shown for a subset of rows, as once, few, many or a class of expanded clone.

>NA|TRBJ2-2|TRBV5-1|NA
CASSWGHSRELFF
TGCGCCAGCAGCTGGGGTCACAGCAGGGAGCTGTTTTTT
>NA|TRBJ2-7|TRBV6-2/TRBV6-3|many
CASSLPPGSSEQYF
TGTGCCAGCAGTCTGCCCCCAGGGTCGAGCGAGCAGTACTTC
>NA|TRBJ2-1|TRBV6-5|many
CASSLQDDNEQFF
TGTGCCAGCAGTTTACAGGATGACAATGAGCAGTTCTTC
>TRBD1|TRBJ2-7|TRBV19|few
CASIPRGFYEQYF
TGTGCCAGTATCCCCAGGGGGTTCTACGAGCAGTACTTC
>TRBD1|TRBJ2-3|TRBV12-3/TRBV12-4|few
CASSGTGAWADTQYF
TGTGCCAGCAGTGGGACAGGGGCGTGGGCAGATACGCAGTATTTT
>NA|TRBJ1-3|TRBV6-1|few
CASLNGISGNTIYF
TGTGCCAGCCTTAACGGAATCTCTGGAAACACCATATATTTT
>NA|TRBJ1-2|TRBV6-6|many
CASSLIGYTF
TGTGCCAGCAGCCTAATTGGCTACACCTTC
>NA|TRBJ2-7|TRBV20-1|many
CSARDAVDGLEQYF
TGCAGTGCTAGAGACGCGGTGGACGGTCTCGAGCAGTACTTC
>NA|TRBJ1-6|TRBV14|NA
CASSQYSGSTPGSPLHF
TGTGCCAGCAGCCAATATTCGGGAAGCACCCCGGGGTCACCCCTCCACTTT
>TRBD2|TRBJ2-1|TRBV28|many
CASSLVASGGANEQFF
TGTGCCAGCAGTTTGGTGGCTAGCGGGGGGGCCAATGAGCAGTTCTTC
>NA|TRBJ1-2|TRBV20-1|NA
CSARAATAPYGYTF
TGCAGTGCTAGAGCTGCGACAGCGCCTTATGGCTACACCTTC
>TRBD1|TRBJ2-2|TRBV3-1|few
CASSDRRNTGELFF
TGTGCCAGCTCGGACAGGCGGAACACCGGGGAGCTGTTTTTT
>NA|TRBJ2-7|TRBV7-2|few
CASSLVPDSGGYEQYF
TGTGCCAGCAGCTTAGTCCCCGACTCGGGCGGCTACGAGCAGTACTTC
>NA|TRBJ1-5|TRBV7-9|many
CASSELNQPQHF
TGTGCCAGCAGCGAGCTTAATCAGCCCCAGCATTTT